This TCR beta chain originates from a study of response to subunit inactivated influenza vaccine. The CDR3 is made up of 13 amino acids. V was cut by 4 bases and J by 6 bases, with 12 bases left in between. The germline V gene has CDR1 MNHEY and CDR2 SVGEGT. TCRdb recomputed calls from the RT-PCR reads with MiXCR, one row per CDR3 protein. Here the sample spans about 780,000 distinct CDR3 sequences, less than 20% being singletons. Study observations and caveats: Each seasonal influenza vaccination, the authors suggested, recruits few new T cells.

This clonotype was counted only a few times. What it binds is unknown. This clonotype originated in a man in his fifties who received an inactivated influenza vaccine. The rearrangement joins TRBV6-2 or TRBV6-3 to TRBJ1-1, with D possibly TRBD1 on 5 matching bases. The source material was PBMCs from blood, sampled approximately 5 days after vaccination. The CDR3 coding sequence is TGTGCCAGCAGTTCTCTCGGGGGAGCTGAAGCTTTCTTT. Amino acids: CASSSLGGAEAFF.